Reported below is one T cell receptor beta chain. Antigen: not known. The identical CDR3 is also encoded by other nucleotide sequences in the sample. This entry belongs to a study of shared clonotypes between healthy human individuals. Deletions cut 4 bases from V and 6 bases from J, with 8 bases between. The CDR3 extends over 12 amino acids. Per germline, CDR1 SGHRS and CDR2 YFSETQ. Findings and caveats of the study: Memory subsets generally showed smaller estimated richness than naive subsets did.

Sequencing was performed with immunoSEQ multiplex PCR; in TCRdb, only in-frame clones are kept and a portion is missing. The repertoire has over a million clones, 98% to 99% of them found once; the top ten carry roughly 0.35%. Sequencing was performed on naive CD4+ T cells sorted from blood. Subset of the sample: CD45RA+ positively selected. The chain carries TRBV5-1 and TRBJ2-1, with unresolved D. This TCR came from a man in his thirties or forties in good health. DNA of the CDR3: TGCGCCAGCAGCCTGACGGGCAATGAGCAGTTCTTC. Its translation is CASSLTGNEQFF. Supplemented by reference TRBV5-1 and TRBJ2-1, the full variable domain reads KAGVTQTPRYLIKTRGQQVTLSCSPISGHRSVSWYQQTPGQGLQFLFEYFSETQRNKGNFPGRFSGRQFSNSRSEMNVSTLELGDSALYLCASSLTGNEQFFGPGTRLTVL.